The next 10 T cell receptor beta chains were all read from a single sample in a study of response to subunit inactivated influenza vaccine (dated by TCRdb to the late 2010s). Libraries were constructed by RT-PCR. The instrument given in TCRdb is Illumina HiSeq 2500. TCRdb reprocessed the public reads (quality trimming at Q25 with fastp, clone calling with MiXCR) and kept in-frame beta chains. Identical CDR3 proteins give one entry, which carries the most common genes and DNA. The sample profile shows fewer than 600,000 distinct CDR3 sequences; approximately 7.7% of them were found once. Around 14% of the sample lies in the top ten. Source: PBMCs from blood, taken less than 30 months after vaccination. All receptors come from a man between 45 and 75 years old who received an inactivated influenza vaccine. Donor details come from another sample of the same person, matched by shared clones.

DNA for the CDR3: TGTGCCAGCAGTTGGCAGGGGGACTACGAGCAGTACTTC. The encoded protein is CASSWQGDYEQYF. This chain connects TRBV6-5 to TRBJ2-7; TRBD1 aligns across 7 bases. This CDR3 spans 13 amino acids. Germline-derived CDR1 and CDR2 are MNHEY and SVGAGI. V dropped 4 bases and J dropped 3; count of bases not matched to a gene: 3.

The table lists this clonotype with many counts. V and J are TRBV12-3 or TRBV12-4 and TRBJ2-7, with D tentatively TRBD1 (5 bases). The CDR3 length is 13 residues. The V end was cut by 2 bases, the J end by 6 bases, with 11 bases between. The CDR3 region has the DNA TGTGCCAGCAGTTTACTTTTAGGGGCCGAGCAGTACTTC. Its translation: CASSLLLGAEQYF.

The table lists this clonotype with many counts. CDR3 sequence (DNA): TGTGCCAGCAGCCAGCATGACTATGGCTACACCTTC. Its protein is CASSQHDYGYTF. The rearrangement links TRBV7-2 to TRBJ1-2; no reliable D call. Germline V gene sequence: CDR1 SGHTA, CDR2 FQGNSA. The CDR3 sequence is 12 residues long. V lost 5 bases and J lost 3, with 7 bases in between.

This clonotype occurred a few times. Written as DNA, the CDR3 is TGCGCCAGCAGTCAATCCCCGGGGAGCCATGAAAAACTGTTTTTT. As protein: CASSQSPGSHEKLFF. The gene calls are TRBV23-1 and TRBJ1-4; no firm D call. TRBV23-1 is assigned to the ORF class and has an uncertain function. V gave up 0 bases and J gave up 6 bases, with 11 bases separating them. The CDR3 is 15 residues long.

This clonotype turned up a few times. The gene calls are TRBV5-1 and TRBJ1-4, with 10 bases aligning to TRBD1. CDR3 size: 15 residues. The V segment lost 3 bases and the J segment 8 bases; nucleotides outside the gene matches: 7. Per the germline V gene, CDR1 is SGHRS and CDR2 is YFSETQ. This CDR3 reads CASSWGTGEMEKLFF. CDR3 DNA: TGCGCCAGCAGCTGGGGGACAGGGGAAATGGAAAAACTGTTTTTT.

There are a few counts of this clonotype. In DNA, the CDR3 is TGTGCCAGCAGCCGACAGCGGTGGGGTGAAAAACTGTTTTTT. Encoded protein: CASSRQRWGEKLFF. This chain connects TRBV7-2 to TRBJ1-4; a weak D match, TRBD1 (5 bases). CDR1 and CDR2 (germline): SGHTA, FQGNSA. Trimming shortened V by 5 bases and J by 7 bases, and 14 bases separated the two germline ends. The CDR3 runs to 14 residues.

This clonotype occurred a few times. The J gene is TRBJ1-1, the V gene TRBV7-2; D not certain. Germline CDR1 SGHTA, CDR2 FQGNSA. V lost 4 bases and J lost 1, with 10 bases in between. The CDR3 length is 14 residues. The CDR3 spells CASSWRGGNTEAFF. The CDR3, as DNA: TGTGCCAGCAGCTGGCGGGGTGGGAACACTGAAGCTTTCTTT. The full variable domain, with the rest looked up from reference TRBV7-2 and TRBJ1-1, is GAGVSQSPSNKVTEKGKDVELRCDPISGHTALYWYRQSLGQGLEFLIYFQGNSAPDKSGLPSDRFSAERTGGSVSTLTIQRTQQEDSAVYLCASSWRGGNTEAFFGQGTRLTVV.

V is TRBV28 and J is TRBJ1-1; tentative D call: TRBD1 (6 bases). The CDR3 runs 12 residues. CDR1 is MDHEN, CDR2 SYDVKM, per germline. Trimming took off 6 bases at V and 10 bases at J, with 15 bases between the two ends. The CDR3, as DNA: TGTGCCAGCAGAACTCAGGGGAGGAGAGCTTTCTTT. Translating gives CASRTQGRRAFF. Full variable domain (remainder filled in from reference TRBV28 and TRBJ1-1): DVKVTQSSRYLVKRTGEKVFLECVQDMDHENMFWYRQDPGLGLRLIYFSYDVKMKEKGDIPEGYSVSREKKERFSLILESASTNQTSMYLCASRTQGRRAFFGQGTRLTVV.

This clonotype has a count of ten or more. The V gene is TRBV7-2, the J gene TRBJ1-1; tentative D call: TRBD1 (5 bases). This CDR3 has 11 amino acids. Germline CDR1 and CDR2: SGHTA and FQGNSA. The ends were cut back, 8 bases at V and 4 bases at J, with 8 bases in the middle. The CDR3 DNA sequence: TGTGCCAGCGCTCAGGGCACTGAAGCTTTCTTT. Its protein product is CASAQGTEAFF.

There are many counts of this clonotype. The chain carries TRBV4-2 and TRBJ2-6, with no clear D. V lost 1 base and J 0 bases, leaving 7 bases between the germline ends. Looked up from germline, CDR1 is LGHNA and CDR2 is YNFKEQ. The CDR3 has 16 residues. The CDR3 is CASSQVIFSGANVLTF. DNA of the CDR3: TGTGCCAGCAGCCAAGTGATTTTCTCTGGGGCCAACGTCCTGACTTTC.